This is a list of T cell receptor beta chains from one sample in a study of STAT5B mutations in CD4+ large granular lymphocyte leukemia. Using immunoSEQ multiplex PCR, the repertoire was profiled, and TCRdb retains in-frame clones only, with some absent. The sample lists tens of thousands of clones, less than 85% occurring once. The sequencing input was CD4+ T cells from blood buffy coats. All receptors come from a human donor in good health. The CDR3 runs from the conserved cysteine through the conserved F or W. The D gene is left open where the match is weak. Rows may omit the clone size; those that give it use once, few, many or a size class.

>-|-|TRBJ2-3|TRBV19
TGTGCCAGTAGGAGGAGCACAGATACGCAGTATTTT
CASRRSTDTQYF
>-|-|TRBJ2-2|TRBV10-3
TGTGCCATCAGTGAGACCGATAAGCTGTTTTTT
CAISETDKLFF
>-|TRBD2|TRBJ2-5|TRBV5-1
TGCGCCAGCAGCTTGGAACTAGCGGGAGGCTGGGAGACCCAGTACTTC
CASSLELAGGWETQYF
>-|TRBD1|TRBJ2-7|TRBV7-3
TGTGCCAGCAGCTTAGCAGGGGGAAGTAGCGAGCAGTACTTC
CASSLAGGSSEQYF
>-|TRBD1|TRBJ2-7|TRBV5-6
TGTGCCAGCAGCTGGGACAGGGGAATGGCGGAGCAGTACTTC
CASSWDRGMAEQYF
>-|-|TRBJ1-3|TRBV11-3
TGTGCCAGCAGCTCGGGGTCTGGAAACACCATATATTTT
CASSSGSGNTIYF
>-|-|TRBJ2-1|TRBV5-4
TGTGCCAGCAGCCCGGGGGTTGGGCAGTTCTTC
CASSPGVGQFF
>-|-|TRBJ2-5|TRBV2
TGTGCCAGCAGCACTAGTTTTCAAGAGACCCAGTACTTC
CASSTSFQETQYF
>-|TRBD1|TRBJ1-6|TRBV4-1
TGCGCCAGCAGCCAAGCTACGCCGGGACAGGTCCCCAGGAGTAATTCACCCCTCCACTTT
CASSQATPGQVPRSNSPLHF
>-|-|TRBJ2-1|TRBV6-4
TGTGCCAGCAGCGATCCGGGAGTTGGCAATGAGCAGTTCTTC
CASSDPGVGNEQFF
>-|-|TRBJ1-5|TRBV5-3
TGTGCCAGAAGCTGGGCTACAGATCAGCCCCAGCATTTT
CARSWATDQPQHF
>-|TRBD1|TRBJ1-2|TRBV28
TGTGCCAGCAGTATCGGGACAGTCTATGGCTACACCTTC
CASSIGTVYGYTF
>few|-|TRBJ1-6|TRBV7-9
TGTGCCAGCAGCGGGATGAGTGATAATTCACCCCTCCACTTT
CASSGMSDNSPLHF
>-|-|TRBJ2-7|TRBV4-2
TGTGCCAGCAGCCAAGGTCTACTAGCCAGGGAGCAGTACTTC
CASSQGLLAREQYF
>-|-|TRBJ2-1|TRBV11-2
TGTGCCAGCAGCCGCGGTCGGGGGCGATACAATGAGCAGTTCTTC
CASSRGRGRYNEQFF
>few|-|TRBJ1-1|TRBV16
TGTGCCAGCAGCGGAGGCATGAACACTGAAGCTTTCTTT
CASSGGMNTEAFF
>-|TRBD1|TRBJ1-2|TRBV29-1
TGCAGCGTTGGGGGGGGGACAGGGTATGGCTACACCTTC
CSVGGGTGYGYTF
>few|TRBD1|TRBJ2-7|TRBV29-1
TGCAGCGCACGATCCGGGACAGGGGAAAACTACGAGCAGTACTTC
CSARSGTGENYEQYF
>-|-|TRBJ2-7|TRBV18
TGTGCCAGCTCACCACGGTGGACACCCTACGAGCAGTACTTC
CASSPRWTPYEQYF
>-|TRBD1|TRBJ1-4|TRBV7-2
TGTGCCAGCAGCTTAGGCGAGGGACAGGGCCAACTGTTTTTT
CASSLGEGQGQLFF
>-|-|TRBJ2-7|TRBV7-8
TGTGCCAGCAGCTCGGGATGGGGTCAGGGCGACAACGAGCAGTACTTC
CASSSGWGQGDNEQYF
>-|-|TRBJ2-1|TRBV7-2
TGTGCCAGCAGCTTAGCCAATGAGCAGTTCTTC
CASSLANEQFF
>-|TRBD1|TRBJ2-1|TRBV19
TGTGCCAGTAGTTCCTTTGGATTCGGGACAGGGGCGAATGAGCAGTTCTTC
CASSSFGFGTGANEQFF
>-|TRBD2|TRBJ2-1|TRBV11-3
TGTGCCAGCAGCGAGTCTAGCGGGAGCTCCTACAATGAGCAGTTCTTC
CASSESSGSSYNEQFF
>-|TRBD2|TRBJ2-1|TRBV29-1
TGCAGCGTTGAAGGGACTAGCCGTTCCTACAATGAGCAGTTCTTC
CSVEGTSRSYNEQFF
>-|TRBD2|TRBJ2-2|TRBV30
TGTGCCTGGAGTGTACAGCGGGGCGCGAACACCGGGGAGCTGTTTTTT
CAWSVQRGANTGELFF
>once|TRBD1|TRBJ1-3|TRBV2
TGTGCCAGCAGTGGAACAGGGGGCCCTTTCTCTGGAAACACCATATATTTT
CASSGTGGPFSGNTIYF
>-|TRBD2|TRBJ2-1|TRBV7-3
TGTGCCAGCAGCGCGAAGACTAGCGGGACCTACAATGAGCAGTTCTTC
CASSAKTSGTYNEQFF
>-|-|TRBJ2-5|TRBV5-1
TGCGCCAGCAGCTCCGCCGGGACCACAGAGACCCAGTACTTC
CASSSAGTTETQYF
>-|-|TRBJ2-3|TRBV4-1
-
CASSLTDTQYFASEDTQYF
>once|TRBD2|TRBJ2-5|TRBV5-1
TGCGCCAGCAGCCGGGGAGGGGATCAAGAGACCCAGTACTTC
CASSRGGDQETQYF
>once|-|TRBJ2-7|TRBV5-1
TGCGCCAGCAGCTACATCCCGACAGTTTCCTACGAGCAGTACTTC
CASSYIPTVSYEQYF
>-|TRBD2|TRBJ2-1|TRBV5-1
TGCGCCAGCAGCCCCTCCCGGGTAGGGCGGGAGTCTCGGCGGGAGCAGTTCTTC
CASSPSRVGRESRREQFF
>few|TRBD1|TRBJ2-5|TRBV5-6
TGTGCCAGCAGCTTGCCAATGTGGGGGACAGGGGGGAAGACCCAGTACTTC
CASSLPMWGTGGKTQYF
>-|TRBD2|TRBJ2-7|TRBV13
TGTGCCAGCAGCTTAGGCGGACTAGAACGTGGCTACGAGCAGTACTTC
CASSLGGLERGYEQYF
>-|-|TRBJ2-1|TRBV5-4
TGTGCCAGCAGCACCCGTGGATTATACAATGAGCAGTTCTTC
CASSTRGLYNEQFF
>once|-|TRBJ2-3|TRBV11-2
TGTGCCAGCAGCGTGAGCTTAAACACAGATACGCAGTATTTT
CASSVSLNTDTQYF